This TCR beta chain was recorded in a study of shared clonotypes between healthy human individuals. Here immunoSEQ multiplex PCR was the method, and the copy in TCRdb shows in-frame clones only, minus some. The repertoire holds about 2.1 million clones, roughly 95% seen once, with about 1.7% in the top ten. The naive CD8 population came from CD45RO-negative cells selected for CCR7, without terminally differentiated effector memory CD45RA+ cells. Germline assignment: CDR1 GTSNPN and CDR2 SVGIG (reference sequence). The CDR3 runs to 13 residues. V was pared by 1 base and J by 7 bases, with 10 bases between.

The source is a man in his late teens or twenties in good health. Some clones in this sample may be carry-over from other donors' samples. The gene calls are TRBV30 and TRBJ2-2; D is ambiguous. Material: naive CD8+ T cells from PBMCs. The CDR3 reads CAWSGTKGGELFF. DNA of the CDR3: TGTGCCTGGAGTGGCACTAAAGGCGGGGAGCTGTTTTTT.